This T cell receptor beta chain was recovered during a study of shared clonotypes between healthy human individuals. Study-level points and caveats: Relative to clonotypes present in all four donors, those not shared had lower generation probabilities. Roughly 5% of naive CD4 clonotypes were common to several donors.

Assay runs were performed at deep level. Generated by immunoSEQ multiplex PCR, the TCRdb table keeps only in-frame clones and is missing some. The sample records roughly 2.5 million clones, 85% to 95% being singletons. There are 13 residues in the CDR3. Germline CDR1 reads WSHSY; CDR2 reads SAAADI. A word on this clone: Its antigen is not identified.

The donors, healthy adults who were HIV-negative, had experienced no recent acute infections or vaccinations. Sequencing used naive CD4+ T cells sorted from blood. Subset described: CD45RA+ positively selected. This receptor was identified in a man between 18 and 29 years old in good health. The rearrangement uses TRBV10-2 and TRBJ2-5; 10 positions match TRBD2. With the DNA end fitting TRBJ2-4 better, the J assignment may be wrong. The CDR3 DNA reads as TGCGCCGCAGTAAGCCAGCGGGGGGGCATTCAGTACTTC. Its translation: CAAVSQRGGIQYF.